This TCR beta chain was captured by sequencing in a study of human T cells and chemical hapten exposure. This clonotype was counted ten times or more. This CDR3 has 17 amino acids. Losses at the gene ends were 6 bases for V and 4 bases for J; bases not matched to a gene: 11. Germline V gene sequence: CDR1 SNHLY, CDR2 FYNNEI. MiXCR, run by TCRdb on the RACE reads, gives a single entry per CDR3 protein. The sample shows approximately 82,000 distinct CDR3 sequences, 6.5% to 8% of them seen only once. This sample's time point: patch test 2, 6 weeks after DPC sensitization. Treatment here: therapeutic diphenylcyclopropenone sensitization with weekly scalp DPC. Those who donated were patients with alopecia, 18 to 70 years of age, and suitable for DPC.

The clonotype was recovered from a woman aged 25-40 years with alopecia areata. Some clones in this sample may be carry-over from other donors' samples. This material consisted of whole blood, taken in connection with sensitization to the hapten diphenylcyclopropenone (DPC). The chain is built from TRBV2 and TRBJ2-6; 8 bases line up with TRBD1. For the CDR3, the DNA is TGTGCCAGCAGAGGGGGCAGGGGGCTATCCGGGGCCAACGTCCTGACTTTC. This translates into CASRGGRGLSGANVLTF.